Listed here are 30 T cell receptor beta chains from one sample, sequenced in a study of cytomegalovirus exposure and HLA in healthy donors. This table comes from immunoSEQ multiplex PCR, and its TCRdb copy is limited to in-frame clones, with some not included. The repertoire consists of about 120,000 clones, with approximately 88% occurring once and the leading ten covering less than 2%. The sample comprised PBMCs. The receptors come from a man aged 18 to 30 in good health and CMV-seronegative.

The chain couples TRBV6-1 to TRBJ2-7, with 10 bases identical to TRBD1. Germline assignment: CDR1 MNHNS and CDR2 SASEGT. J lost 7 bases, V lost 5 bases, and 11 bases had no gene match. CDR3 length: 15 residues. The CDR3 DNA reads TGTGCCAGCAGTCGCCCCGGGACAGGGGTAGGGGAGCAGTACTTC. It translates to CASSRPGTGVGEQYF.

V usage is TRBV18 and J usage is TRBJ1-3; D perhaps matches TRBD1 (6 bases). With 4 bases removed from V and 0 bases from J, the gap between germline ends came to 13 bases. The germline gives CDR1 KGHSH, CDR2 LQKENI. This CDR3 is built from 16 residues. CDR3 in DNA: TGTGCCAGCTCACTCGGTAGGACAGACTCTGGAAACACCATATATTTT. It specifies CASSLGRTDSGNTIYF.

V and J are TRBV6-5 and TRBJ1-2, with 7 bases aligning to TRBD1. This CDR3 spans 13 amino acids. Unmatched junction bases numbered 8, after V lost 8 bases and J lost 5 bases. From germline, CDR1 is MNHEY and CDR2 SVGAGI. CDR3 in DNA: TGTGCCAGCCGTGGACAGGCCTTTTATGGCTACACCTTC. This sequence encodes CASRGQAFYGYTF.

The gene calls are TRBV19 and TRBJ1-6; TRBD1 is a possible D gene (6 bases). Trimming removed 6 bases from V and 0 bases from J, with 15 bases in between. The CDR3 covers 17 residues. In germline, CDR1 is LNHDA, CDR2 SQIVND (reference sequence). The chain's CDR3 is CASRRRDMSSYNSPLHF. The CDR3 nucleotides read TGTGCCAGTAGAAGACGGGACATGAGCTCCTATAATTCACCCCTCCACTTT.

The chain employs TRBV5-6 and TRBJ2-6; 7 bases are shared with TRBD1. This CDR3 region has 18 residues. V trimming: 4 bases; J trimming: 1 base; junction bases outside the gene matches: 11. Germline V gene lookup returns CDR1 SGHDT and CDR2 YYEEEE. The CDR3 loop reads CASSHRDRVISGANVLTF. The CDR3 nucleotides are TGTGCCAGCAGCCATCGGGACAGAGTAATATCTGGGGCCAACGTCCTGACTTTC.

The chain links TRBV11-2 to TRBJ1-3; TRBD1 aligns across 7 bases. CDR1 is SGHAT, CDR2 FQNNGV, per germline. CDR3 length: 15 amino acids. Trimming removed 4 bases from V and 5 bases from J; junction bases left unmatched: 8. For the CDR3, the DNA is TGTGCCAGCAGCTCCCGACAGGGTATTAGAAACACCATATATTTT. Its translation: CASSSRQGIRNTIYF.

The rearrangement links TRBV5-5 to TRBJ1-1, with a possible D match to TRBD1 (5 bases). Germline V gene lookup returns CDR1 SGHKS and CDR2 YYEKEE (reference sequence). CDR3 length: 15 residues. V shed 5 bases and J shed 1 base, with 15 bases lying between them. CDR3 in amino acids: CASSRPGQTNTEAFF. The CDR3 DNA reads TGTGCCAGCAGTCGGCCAGGGCAGACGAACACTGAAGCTTTCTTT. The full variable domain, in which reference TRBV5-5 and TRBJ1-1 provide the parts outside the CDR3, is DAGVTQSPTHLIKTRGQQVTLRCSPISGHKSVSWYQQVLGQGPQFIFQYYEKEERGRGNFPDRFSARQFPNYSSELNVNALLLGDSALYLCASSRPGQTNTEAFFGQGTRLTVV.

The chain links TRBV5-1 to TRBJ2-2; TRBD1 might be the D (6 bases). With 4 bases removed from V and 2 bases from J, the gap between germline ends came to 15 bases. The CDR3 has 16 residues. Germline V gene data show CDR1 as SGHRS and CDR2 as YFSETQ. The chain's CDR3 is CASSMLTGHNTGELFF. CDR3 nucleotide sequence: TGCGCCAGCAGCATGCTGACAGGACATAACACCGGGGAGCTGTTTTTT.

J is TRBJ1-2 and V is TRBV10-3, with 7 nucleotides matching TRBD1. This CDR3 comprises 12 residues. Unmatched junction bases numbered 5, after V lost 5 bases and J lost 8 bases. Germline-derived CDR1 and CDR2 are ENHRY and SYGVKD. CDR3: CAISLDRDGYTF. CDR3 in DNA: TGTGCCATCAGTCTTGACAGGGACGGCTACACCTTC.

In its sample, this clone was seen a few times. This sequence joins TRBV11-2 and TRBJ2-2; possible D gene TRBD2, 6 bases. CDR1 is SGHAT, CDR2 FQNNGV, per germline. The length of the CDR3 is 16 residues. V was pared by 5 bases and J by 0 bases, with 13 bases between. For the CDR3, the DNA is TGTGCCAGCAGCCCCATTGGGGGGACGAACACCGGGGAGCTGTTTTTT. Protein product: CASSPIGGTNTGELFF.

The CDR3 nucleotides read TGTGCCAGCAGCACTCTAGCGGGAGGGCGAGATACGCAGTATTTT. It is translated as CASSTLAGGRDTQYF. The chain employs TRBV5-4 and TRBJ2-3, with TRBD2 identical over 12 bases. The ends lost 4 bases at V and 5 bases at J; junction bases unmatched: 5. From germline, CDR1 is SGHNT and CDR2 YYREEE (reference sequence). The CDR3 runs to 15 residues.

The chain has TRBV10-3 and TRBJ1-1; D is unclear. Trimming removed 3 bases at V and 5 bases at J, with 10 bases between. The CDR3 extends over 13 amino acids. Germline V gives CDR1 ENHRY, CDR2 SYGVKD. CDR3 sequence reads: CAISDLRETEAFF. The CDR3 coding sequence is TGTGCCATCAGTGATCTTAGGGAGACTGAAGCTTTCTTT.

V usage is TRBV27 and J usage is TRBJ2-2; 10 bases map to TRBD1. Germline V gene sequence: CDR1 MNHEY, CDR2 SMNVEV (reference sequence). After removal of 3 bases from V and 7 bases from J, the junction contained 5 bases not matched to a gene. The CDR3 loop spans 15 amino acids. Here the CDR3 DNA reads TGTGCCAGCAGTTTGGGACAGGGGACATTCGGGGAGCTGTTTTTT. Protein: CASSLGQGTFGELFF.

This chain connects TRBV7-9 to TRBJ2-7; D perhaps matches TRBD2 (7 bases). The V gene lost 2 bases and the J gene lost 5 bases, with 16 bases spanning the gap. The CDR3 spans 15 residues. CDR1 and CDR2 (germline): SEHNR, FQNEAQ (reference sequence). The CDR3 spells CASSLSTGGGHEQYF. The CDR3 coding sequence is TGTGCCAGCAGCTTATCGACAGGCGGGGGACACGAGCAGTACTTC. The variable domain in full, completed from reference TRBV7-9 and TRBJ2-7, reads DTGVSQNPRHKITKRGQNVTFRCDPISEHNRLYWYRQTLGQGPEFLTYFQNEAQLEKSRLLSDRFSAERPKGSFSTLEIQRTEQGDSAMYLCASSLSTGGGHEQYFGPGTRLTVT.

On this clone itself: Other DNA variants within this sample encode the same CDR3. V is TRBV18 and J is TRBJ1-1; TRBD1 aligns across 11 bases. J was trimmed by 1 base and V by 6 bases; bases with no gene match: 1. Germline V gene data show CDR1 as KGHSH and CDR2 as LQKENI. CDR3 length equals 14 residues. The CDR3 region has the DNA TGTGCCAGCTCCGGACAGGGGGCGAACACTGAAGCTTTCTTT. Translated: CASSGQGANTEAFF.

The chain combines TRBV18 with TRBJ1-4, with 7 bases matching TRBD1. Germline trimming cut 2 bases from V and 4 bases from J; bases unmatched to any gene: 13. Germline V CDR1 and CDR2: KGHSH, LQKENI. The CDR3 sequence is 18 residues long. The CDR3 here is CASSPLNPPGQINEKLFF. Written as DNA, the CDR3 is TGTGCCAGCTCACCATTGAATCCCCCGGGACAGATTAATGAAAAACTGTTTTTT.

V and J are TRBV5-1 and TRBJ1-3; D gene uncertain. The V gene lost 0 bases and the J gene lost 0 bases, with 7 bases spanning the gap. The CDR3 length is 15 residues. Looked up from germline, CDR1 is SGHRS and CDR2 is YFSETQ. CDR3 amino acids: CASSLEAGSGNTIYF. DNA of the CDR3: TGCGCCAGCAGCTTGGAGGCAGGCTCTGGAAACACCATATATTTT.

This chain links TRBV6-6 with TRBJ2-7; TRBD2 matches at 13 bases. This CDR3 comprises 16 residues. The V segment lost 2 bases and the J segment 7 bases; nucleotides outside the gene matches: 8. From germline, CDR1 is MNHNY and CDR2 SVGAGI (reference sequence). The CDR3 region has the DNA TGTGCCAGCAGTTACGGTGGACTAGCGGGAGAAGAGGAGCAGTACTTC. This encodes CASSYGGLAGEEEQYF.

The rearrangement links TRBV30 to TRBJ2-1; D possibly corresponds to TRBD2 (6 bases). The CDR3 extends over 14 amino acids. The germline V gene encodes CDR1 GTSNPN and CDR2 SVGIG (reference sequence). Deletions cut 4 bases from V and 7 bases from J, with 17 bases between. This chain's CDR3 is CAWTREPGGNEQFF. The CDR3 nucleotides are TGTGCCTGGACCCGGGAGCCTGGGGGGAATGAGCAGTTCTTC.

This chain uses TRBV9 with TRBJ2-2; unclear D gene. V was pared by 4 bases and J by 8 bases, with 9 bases between. The CDR3 sequence is 12 residues long. CDR1 is SGDLS, CDR2 YYNGEE, per germline. CDR3 nucleotide sequence: TGTGCCAGCAGCCGACCGAGGGGGGAGCTGTTTTTT. Translated: CASSRPRGELFF.

The chain couples TRBV5-1 to TRBJ2-7; 15 positions agree with TRBD2. Germline values: CDR1 SGHRS, CDR2 YFSETQ. The ends lost 3 bases at V and 3 bases at J; junction bases unmatched: 7. CDR3 length: 17 amino acids. CDR3 amino acids: CASSYRTSGGAIYEQYF. The CDR3 region has the DNA TGCGCCAGCAGCTATCGGACTAGCGGGGGGGCTATCTACGAGCAGTACTTC.

V and J are TRBV27 and TRBJ2-3, with a weak D call TRBD2 (5 bases). Germline CDR1 reads MNHEY; CDR2 reads SMNVEV (reference sequence). V dropped 3 bases and J dropped 6 bases, with 16 bases sitting between them. The CDR3 consists of 15 residues. The CDR3, as DNA: TGTGCCAGCAGTTTGAGGGCCCGGCAATGGGATACGCAGTATTTT. Translating it yields CASSLRARQWDTQYF.

The rearrangement joins TRBV6-1 to TRBJ2-1, with D maybe TRBD1 (5 bases). From germline, CDR1 is MNHNS and CDR2 SASEGT. V lost 4 bases and J lost 1, with 14 bases in between. This CDR3 contains 16 residues. The CDR3 nucleotides are TGTGCCAGCAGTGCCATTCGGAGACAGTCCTACAATGAGCAGTTCTTC. This sequence encodes CASSAIRRQSYNEQFF.

The chain couples TRBV30 to TRBJ2-2, with TRBD1 matching over 11 bases. Germline loops: CDR1 GTSNPN, CDR2 SVGIG (reference sequence). CDR3 length: 14 amino acids. J gave up 7 bases and V 7 bases, and 8 bases lay outside the gene matches. The CDR3 reads CASEDRGRNGELFF. CDR3 DNA sequence: TGTGCCTCCGAGGACAGGGGGCGGAACGGGGAGCTGTTTTTT.

The chain employs TRBV11-2 and TRBJ2-7, with TRBD2 identical over 9 bases. Germline CDR1 reads SGHAT; CDR2 reads FQNNGV. With 1 base clipped from V and 7 bases from J, the junction kept 11 bases outside the gene matches. The CDR3 loop spans 16 amino acids. CDR3 loop: CASSLGGVGLAGEQYF. DNA of the CDR3: TGTGCCAGCAGCTTAGGGGGGGTGGGACTAGCAGGTGAGCAGTACTTC.

V and J are TRBV2 and TRBJ1-4, with D possibly matching TRBD1 (6 bases). The V end was cut by 7 bases, the J end by 2 bases, with 11 bases between. In germline, CDR1 is SNHLY, CDR2 FYNNEI. This CDR3 has 14 amino acids. The CDR3 protein is CASTRGLTNEKLFF. The CDR3, as DNA: TGTGCCAGCACGAGGGGGTTGACTAATGAAAAACTGTTTTTT.

The rearrangement uses TRBV5-6 and TRBJ2-1; TRBD2 matches 8 bases. Germline V gives CDR1 SGHDT, CDR2 YYEEEE. V shed 7 bases and J 0 bases; nucleotides not matched to a gene: 6. This CDR3 is built from 15 residues. For the CDR3, the DNA is TGTGCCAGCGAAGCGGGGGTTGGCTCCTACAATGAGCAGTTCTTC. It translates to CASEAGVGSYNEQFF.

The rearrangement joins TRBV29-1 to TRBJ2-5; 7 nucleotides agree with TRBD1. V shed 0 bases and J 3 bases; nucleotides not matched to a gene: 4. The CDR3 runs 14 residues. Germline V lookup: CDR1 SQVTM, CDR2 ANQGSEA. Here the CDR3 DNA reads TGCAGCGTTGAAGATTTTGACAGGGAAGAGACCCAGTACTTC. This translates into CSVEDFDREETQYF.

The rearrangement joins TRBV7-8 to TRBJ2-1; 11 bases line up with TRBD2. The germline V gene encodes CDR1 SGHVS and CDR2 FQNEAQ. The CDR3 length is 15 residues. V was pared by 5 bases and J by 7 bases, with 7 bases of the junction left unmatched. CDR3 in amino acids: CASSLIAGGPNEQFF. CDR3 nucleotide sequence: TGTGCCAGCAGCCTGATAGCGGGAGGGCCGAATGAGCAGTTCTTC.

This clone came up once. Other DNA sequences in the sample encode the same CDR3. This sequence joins TRBV28 and TRBJ1-1; D may be TRBD1 (6 bases). The CDR3 loop spans 15 amino acids. V shed 6 bases and J shed 0 bases, with 14 bases lying between them. CDR1 is MDHEN and CDR2 is SYDVKM in the germline V gene. The CDR3 bases are TGTGCCAGCAGCCCTCCCGACAGGATGAACACTGAAGCTTTCTTT. This gives the protein CASSPPDRMNTEAFF.